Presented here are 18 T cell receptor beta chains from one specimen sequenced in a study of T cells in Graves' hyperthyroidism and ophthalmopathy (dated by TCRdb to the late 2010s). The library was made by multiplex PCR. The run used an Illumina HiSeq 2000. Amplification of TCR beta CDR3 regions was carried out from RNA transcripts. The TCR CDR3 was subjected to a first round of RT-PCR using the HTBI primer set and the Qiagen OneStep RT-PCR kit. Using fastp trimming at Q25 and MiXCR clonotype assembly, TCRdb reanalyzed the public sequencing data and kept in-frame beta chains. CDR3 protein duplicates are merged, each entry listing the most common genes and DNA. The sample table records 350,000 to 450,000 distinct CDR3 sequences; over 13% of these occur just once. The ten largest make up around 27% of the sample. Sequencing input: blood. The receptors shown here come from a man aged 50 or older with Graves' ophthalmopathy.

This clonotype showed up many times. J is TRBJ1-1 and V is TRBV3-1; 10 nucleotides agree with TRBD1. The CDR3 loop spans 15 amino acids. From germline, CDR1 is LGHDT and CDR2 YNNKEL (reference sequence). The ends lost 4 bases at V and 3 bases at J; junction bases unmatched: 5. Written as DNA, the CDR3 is TGTGCCAGCAGCCCATGGACAGGGGGAGACACTGAAGCTTTCTTT. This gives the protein CASSPWTGGDTEAFF.

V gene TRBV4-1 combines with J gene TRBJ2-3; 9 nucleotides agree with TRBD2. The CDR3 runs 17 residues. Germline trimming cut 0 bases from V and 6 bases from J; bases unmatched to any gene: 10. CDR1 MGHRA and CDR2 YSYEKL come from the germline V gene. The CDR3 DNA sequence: TGCGCCAGCAGCCAAGATTCTGGCGGGAGGGTAATGGATACGCAGTATTTT. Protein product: CASSQDSGGRVMDTQYF.

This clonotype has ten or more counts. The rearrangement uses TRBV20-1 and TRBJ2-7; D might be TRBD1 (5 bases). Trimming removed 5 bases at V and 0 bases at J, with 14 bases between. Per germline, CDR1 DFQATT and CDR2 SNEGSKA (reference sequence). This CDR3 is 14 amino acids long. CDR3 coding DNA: TGCAGTGCTCGTAAGACAGATTACTCCTACGAGCAGTACTTC. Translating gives CSARKTDYSYEQYF.

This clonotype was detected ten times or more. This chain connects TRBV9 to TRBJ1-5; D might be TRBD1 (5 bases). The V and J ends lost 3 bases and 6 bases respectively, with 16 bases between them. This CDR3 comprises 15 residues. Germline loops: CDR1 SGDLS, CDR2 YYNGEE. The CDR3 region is CASSEGKSMGQPQHF. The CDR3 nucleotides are TGTGCCAGCAGCGAGGGGAAGAGTATGGGTCAGCCCCAGCATTTT.

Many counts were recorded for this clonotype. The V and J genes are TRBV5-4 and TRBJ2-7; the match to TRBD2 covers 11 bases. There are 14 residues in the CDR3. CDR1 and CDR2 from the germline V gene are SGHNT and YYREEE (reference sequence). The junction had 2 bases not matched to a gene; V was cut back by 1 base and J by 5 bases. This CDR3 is CASSLTSGSNEQYF. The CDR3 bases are TGTGCCAGCAGCTTGACTAGCGGGAGCAACGAGCAGTACTTC.

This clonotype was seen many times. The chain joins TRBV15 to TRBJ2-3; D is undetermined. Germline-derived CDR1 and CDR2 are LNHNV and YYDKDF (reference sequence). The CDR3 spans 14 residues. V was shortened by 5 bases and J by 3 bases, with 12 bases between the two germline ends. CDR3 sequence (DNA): TGTGCCACCAGCGCAGGAATTGGAACAGATACGCAGTATTTT. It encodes CATSAGIGTDTQYF.

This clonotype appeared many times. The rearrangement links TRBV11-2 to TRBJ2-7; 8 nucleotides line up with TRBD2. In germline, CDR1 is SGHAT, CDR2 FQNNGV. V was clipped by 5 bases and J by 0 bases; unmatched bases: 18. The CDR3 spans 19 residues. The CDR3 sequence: CASSQGGTRSPRSSYEQYF. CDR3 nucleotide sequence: TGTGCCAGCAGCCAAGGAGGGACTAGAAGTCCCAGGAGCTCCTACGAGCAGTACTTC.

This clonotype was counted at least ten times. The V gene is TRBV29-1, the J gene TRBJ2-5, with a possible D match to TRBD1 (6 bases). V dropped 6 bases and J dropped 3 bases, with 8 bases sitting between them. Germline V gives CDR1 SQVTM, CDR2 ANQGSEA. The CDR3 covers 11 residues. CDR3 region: CSVHREETQYF. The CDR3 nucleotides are TGCAGCGTCCACAGGGAAGAGACCCAGTACTTC.

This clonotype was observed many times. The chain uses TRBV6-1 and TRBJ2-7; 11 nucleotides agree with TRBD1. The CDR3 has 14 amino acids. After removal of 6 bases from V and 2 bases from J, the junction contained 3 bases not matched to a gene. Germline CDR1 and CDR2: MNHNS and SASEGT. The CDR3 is CASSSGQGAYEQYF. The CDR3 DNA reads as TGTGCCAGCAGCTCGGGACAGGGGGCCTACGAGCAGTACTTC.

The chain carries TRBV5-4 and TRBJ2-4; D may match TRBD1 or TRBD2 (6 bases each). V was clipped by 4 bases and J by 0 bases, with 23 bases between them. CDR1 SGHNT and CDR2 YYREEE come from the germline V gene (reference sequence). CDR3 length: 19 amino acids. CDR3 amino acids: CASSPRGQGQRSAKNIQYF. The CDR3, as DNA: TGTGCCAGCAGCCCCCGGGGGCAGGGACAAAGATCAGCCAAAAACATTCAGTACTTC.

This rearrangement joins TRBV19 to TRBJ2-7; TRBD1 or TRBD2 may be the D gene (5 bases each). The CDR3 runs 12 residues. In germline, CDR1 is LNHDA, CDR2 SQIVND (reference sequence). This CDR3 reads CASGTIPYEQYF. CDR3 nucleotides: TGTGCTAGTGGGACGATACCCTACGAGCAGTACTTC.

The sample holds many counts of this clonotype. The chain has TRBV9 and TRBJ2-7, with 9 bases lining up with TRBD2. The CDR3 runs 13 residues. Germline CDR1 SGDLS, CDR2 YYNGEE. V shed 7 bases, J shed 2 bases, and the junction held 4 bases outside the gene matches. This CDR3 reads CASGAGGPYEQYF. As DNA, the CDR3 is TGTGCCAGCGGGGCGGGGGGGCCCTACGAGCAGTACTTC.

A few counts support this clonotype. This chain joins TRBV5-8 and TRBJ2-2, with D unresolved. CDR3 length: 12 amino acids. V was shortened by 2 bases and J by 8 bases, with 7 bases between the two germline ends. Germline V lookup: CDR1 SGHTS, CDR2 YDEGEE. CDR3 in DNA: TGTGCCAGCAGCTTTCGGGTTGGGGAGCTGTTTTTT. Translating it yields CASSFRVGELFF.

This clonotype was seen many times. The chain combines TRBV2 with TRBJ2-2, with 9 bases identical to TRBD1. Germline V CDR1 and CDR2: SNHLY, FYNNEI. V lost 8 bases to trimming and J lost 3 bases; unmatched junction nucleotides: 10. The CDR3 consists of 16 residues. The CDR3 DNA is TGTGCCAGCCCGCCGGACAGGGGATTCGACACCGGGGAGCTGTTTTTT. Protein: CASPPDRGFDTGELFF. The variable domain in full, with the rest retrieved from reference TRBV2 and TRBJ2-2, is EPEVTQTPSHQVTQMGQEVILRCVPISNHLYFYWYRQILGQKVEFLVSFYNNEISEKSEIFDDQFSVERPDGSNFTLKIRSTKLEDSAMYFCASPPDRGFDTGELFFGEGSRLTVL.

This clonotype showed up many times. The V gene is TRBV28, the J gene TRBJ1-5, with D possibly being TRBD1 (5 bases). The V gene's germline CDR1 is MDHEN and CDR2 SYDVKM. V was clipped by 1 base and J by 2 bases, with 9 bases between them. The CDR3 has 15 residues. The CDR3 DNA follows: TGTGCCAGCAGTTTATATCAGGGTGGCAATCAGCCCCAGCATTTT. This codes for CASSLYQGGNQPQHF.

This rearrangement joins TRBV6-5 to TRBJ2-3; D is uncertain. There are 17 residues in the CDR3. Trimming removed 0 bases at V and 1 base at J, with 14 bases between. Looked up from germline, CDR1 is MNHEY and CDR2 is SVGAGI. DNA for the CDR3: TGTGCCAGCAGTTACTCGAGTGGGTACGCTGGCACAGATACGCAGTATTTT. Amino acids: CASSYSSGYAGTDTQYF.

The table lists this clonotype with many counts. For the CDR3, the DNA is TGTGCCAGCATCGTATGGTCCCGGGACGGATTAGGCTACACCTTC. Translated, it gives CASIVWSRDGLGYTF. This chain uses TRBV6-1 with TRBJ1-2; a weak D match, TRBD1 (5 bases). Germline V gene lookup returns CDR1 MNHNS and CDR2 SASEGT. The CDR3 contains 15 residues. V lost 7 bases and J lost 8, with 23 bases in between.

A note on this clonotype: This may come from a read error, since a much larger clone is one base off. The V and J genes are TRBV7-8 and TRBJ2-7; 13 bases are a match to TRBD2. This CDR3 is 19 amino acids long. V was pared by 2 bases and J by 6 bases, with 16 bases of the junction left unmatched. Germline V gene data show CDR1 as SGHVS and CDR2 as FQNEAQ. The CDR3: CASSLYGTSGKGRLGEQYF. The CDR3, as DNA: TGTGCCAGCAGCTTATATGGGACTAGCGGGAAAGGGCGCCTCGGCGAGCAGTACTTC.